The sequence of this TCR beta chain was determined in a study of siplizumab effects on memory and regulatory T cells. Donor pairs, a few in total, had unstimulated naive, memory, effector memory and TEMRA subsets sequenced. From germline, CDR1 is SGHTA and CDR2 FQGNSA. Trimming stripped 1 base from V and 7 bases from J, with 20 bases between. The CDR3 covers 17 residues. Sequenced by immunoSEQ multiplex PCR; TCRdb stores in-frame clones only, minus some. The sample shows around 65,000 clones, 79% of them seen only once. Specimen: memory CD4+ T cells sorted from blood. J is TRBJ1-5 and V is TRBV7-2, with a weak D call TRBD1 (6 bases). The sequence was obtained from a human donor in good health. CDR3 residues: CASSLGWGGRGGQPQHF. CDR3 coding DNA: TGTGCCAGCAGCTTAGGTTGGGGTGGCAGGGGAGGACAGCCCCAGCATTTT.